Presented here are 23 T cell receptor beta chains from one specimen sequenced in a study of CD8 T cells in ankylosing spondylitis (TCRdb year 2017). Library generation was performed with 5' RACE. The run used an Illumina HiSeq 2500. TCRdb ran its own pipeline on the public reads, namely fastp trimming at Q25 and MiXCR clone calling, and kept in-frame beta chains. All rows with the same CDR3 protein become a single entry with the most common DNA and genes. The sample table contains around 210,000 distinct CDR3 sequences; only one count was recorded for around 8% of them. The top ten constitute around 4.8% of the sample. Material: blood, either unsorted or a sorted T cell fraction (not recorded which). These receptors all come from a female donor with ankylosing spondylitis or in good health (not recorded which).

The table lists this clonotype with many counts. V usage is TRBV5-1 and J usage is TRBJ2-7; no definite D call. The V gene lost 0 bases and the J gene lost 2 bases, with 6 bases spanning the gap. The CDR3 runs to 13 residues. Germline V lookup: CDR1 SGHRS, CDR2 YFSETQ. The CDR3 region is CASSLESAYEQYF. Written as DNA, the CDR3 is TGCGCCAGCAGCTTGGAATCAGCCTACGAGCAGTACTTC.

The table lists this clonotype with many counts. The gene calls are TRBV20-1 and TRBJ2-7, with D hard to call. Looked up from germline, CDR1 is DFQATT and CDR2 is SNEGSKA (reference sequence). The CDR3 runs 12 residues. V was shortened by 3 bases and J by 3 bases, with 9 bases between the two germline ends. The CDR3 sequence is CSASEEGYEQYF. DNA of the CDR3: TGCAGTGCTAGCGAAGAAGGCTACGAGCAGTACTTC.

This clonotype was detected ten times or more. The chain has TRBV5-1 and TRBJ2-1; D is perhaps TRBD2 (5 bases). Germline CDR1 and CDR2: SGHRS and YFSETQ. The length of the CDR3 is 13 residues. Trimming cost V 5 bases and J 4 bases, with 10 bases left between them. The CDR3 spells CASSGLAYNEQFF. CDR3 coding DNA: TGCGCCAGCAGTGGGTTAGCGTACAATGAGCAGTTCTTC.

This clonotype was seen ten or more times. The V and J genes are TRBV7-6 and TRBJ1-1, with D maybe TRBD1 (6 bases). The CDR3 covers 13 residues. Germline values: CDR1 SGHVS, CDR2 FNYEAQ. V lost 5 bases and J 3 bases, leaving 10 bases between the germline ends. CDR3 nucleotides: TGTGCCAGCAGCGGGGGGCGCGACACTGAAGCTTTCTTT. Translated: CASSGGRDTEAFF.

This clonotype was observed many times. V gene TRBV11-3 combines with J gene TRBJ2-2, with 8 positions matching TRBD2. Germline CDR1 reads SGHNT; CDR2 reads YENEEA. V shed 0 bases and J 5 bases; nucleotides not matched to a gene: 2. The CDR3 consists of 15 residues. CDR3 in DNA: TGTGCCAGCAGCTTAGAGTCTAGCGGGACCGGGGAGCTGTTTTTT. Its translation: CASSLESSGTGELFF.

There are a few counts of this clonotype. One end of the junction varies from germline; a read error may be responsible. The CDR3 sequence: CTSSRVEGQYGYTF. The DNA for the CDR3 is TGTACCAGCAGTCGAGTTGAGGGACAGTATGGCTACACCTTC. This chain connects TRBV28 to TRBJ1-2; 7 nucleotides agree with TRBD1. CDR3 length equals 14 residues. The germline gives CDR1 MDHEN, CDR2 SYDVKM.

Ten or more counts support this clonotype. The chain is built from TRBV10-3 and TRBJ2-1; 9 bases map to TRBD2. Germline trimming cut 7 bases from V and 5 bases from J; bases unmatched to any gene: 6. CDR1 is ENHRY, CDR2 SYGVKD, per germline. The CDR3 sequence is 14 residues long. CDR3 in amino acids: CAINARTSDNEQFF. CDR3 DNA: TGTGCCATCAATGCCCGGACTAGCGACAATGAGCAGTTCTTC.

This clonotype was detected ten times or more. In nucleotides, the CDR3 is TGCAGTGCCCAAGGCGAGTCGGGGGCCGGGGAGCTGTTTTTT. Translation gives CSAQGESGAGELFF. The J gene is TRBJ2-2, the V gene TRBV20-1; perhaps TRBD2 as D (6 bases). The CDR3 spans 14 residues. With 6 bases removed from V and 6 bases from J, the gap between germline ends came to 17 bases. Germline V CDR1 and CDR2: DFQATT, SNEGSKA (reference sequence).

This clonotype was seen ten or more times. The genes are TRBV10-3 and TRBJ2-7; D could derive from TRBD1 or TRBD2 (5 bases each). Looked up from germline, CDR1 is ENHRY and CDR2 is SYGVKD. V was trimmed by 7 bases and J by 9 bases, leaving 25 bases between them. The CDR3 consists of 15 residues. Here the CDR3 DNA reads TGTGCCATCACCCGAGAGGGCCGGGGCTCATTAGGGCAGTACTTC. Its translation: CAITREGRGSLGQYF.

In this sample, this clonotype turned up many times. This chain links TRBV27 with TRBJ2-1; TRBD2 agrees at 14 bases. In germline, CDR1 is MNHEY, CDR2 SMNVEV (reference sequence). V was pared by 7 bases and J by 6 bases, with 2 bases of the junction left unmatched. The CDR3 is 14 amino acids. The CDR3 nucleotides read TGTGCCAGCAATGGACTAGCGGGAGGCAATGAGCAGTTCTTC. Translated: CASNGLAGGNEQFF.

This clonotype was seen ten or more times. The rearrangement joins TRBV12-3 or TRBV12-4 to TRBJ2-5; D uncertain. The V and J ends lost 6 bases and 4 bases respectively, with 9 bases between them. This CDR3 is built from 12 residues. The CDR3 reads CASSFNGETQYF. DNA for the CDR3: TGTGCCAGCAGCTTTAATGGAGAGACCCAGTACTTC.

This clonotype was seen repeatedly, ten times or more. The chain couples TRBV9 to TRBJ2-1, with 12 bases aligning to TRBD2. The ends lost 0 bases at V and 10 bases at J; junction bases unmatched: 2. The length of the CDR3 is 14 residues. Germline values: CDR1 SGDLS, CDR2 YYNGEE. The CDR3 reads CASSVGLAGGEQFF. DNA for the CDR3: TGTGCCAGCAGCGTAGGGCTAGCGGGAGGGGAGCAGTTCTTC.

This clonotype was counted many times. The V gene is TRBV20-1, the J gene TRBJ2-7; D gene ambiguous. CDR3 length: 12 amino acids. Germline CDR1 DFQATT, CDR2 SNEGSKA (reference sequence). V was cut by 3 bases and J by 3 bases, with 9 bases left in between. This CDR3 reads CSASNLGYEQYF. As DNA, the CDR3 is TGCAGTGCTAGTAATCTCGGCTACGAGCAGTACTTC.

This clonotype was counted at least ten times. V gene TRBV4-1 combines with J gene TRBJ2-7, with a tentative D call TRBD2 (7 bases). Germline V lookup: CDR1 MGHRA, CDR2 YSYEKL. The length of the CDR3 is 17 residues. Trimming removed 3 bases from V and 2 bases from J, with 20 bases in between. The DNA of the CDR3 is TGCGCCAGCAGCCACCACACAGGGAGGGCCGCCACCTACGAGCAGTACTTC. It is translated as CASSHHTGRAATYEQYF.

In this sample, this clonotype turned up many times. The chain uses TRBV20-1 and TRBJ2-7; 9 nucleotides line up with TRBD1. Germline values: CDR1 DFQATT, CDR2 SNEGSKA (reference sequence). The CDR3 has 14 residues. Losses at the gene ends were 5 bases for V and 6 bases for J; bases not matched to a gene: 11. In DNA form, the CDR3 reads TGCAGTGCTCGACCGGACAGGGGACGAAGCGAGCAGTACTTC. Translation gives CSARPDRGRSEQYF.

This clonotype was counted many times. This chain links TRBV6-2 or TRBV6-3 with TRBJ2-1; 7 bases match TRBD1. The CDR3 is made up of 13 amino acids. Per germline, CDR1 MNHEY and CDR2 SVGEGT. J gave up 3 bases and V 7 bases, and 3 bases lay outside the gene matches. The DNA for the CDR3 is TGTGCCAGCAAGGGGGCATACTACAATGAGCAGTTCTTC. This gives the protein CASKGAYYNEQFF.

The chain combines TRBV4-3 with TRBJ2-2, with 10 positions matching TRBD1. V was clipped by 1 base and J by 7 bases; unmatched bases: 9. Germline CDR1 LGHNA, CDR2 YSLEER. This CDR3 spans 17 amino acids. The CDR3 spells CASSQGPRQGASGELFF. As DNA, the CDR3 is TGCGCCAGCAGCCAAGGTCCCCGACAGGGGGCGAGCGGGGAGCTGTTTTTT.

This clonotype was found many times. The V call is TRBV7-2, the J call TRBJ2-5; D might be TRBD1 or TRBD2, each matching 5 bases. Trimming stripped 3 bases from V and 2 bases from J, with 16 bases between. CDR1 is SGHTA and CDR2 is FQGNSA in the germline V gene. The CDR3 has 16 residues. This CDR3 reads CASSFQAGTSQETQYF. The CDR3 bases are TGTGCCAGCAGCTTCCAGGCCGGGACCTCGCAAGAGACCCAGTACTTC.

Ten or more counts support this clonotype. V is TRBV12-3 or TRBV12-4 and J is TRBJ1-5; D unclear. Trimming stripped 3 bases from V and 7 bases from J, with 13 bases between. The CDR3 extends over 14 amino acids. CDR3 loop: CASSLVGSGQPQHF. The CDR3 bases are TGTGCCAGCAGTTTGGTGGGTTCAGGACAGCCCCAGCATTTT.

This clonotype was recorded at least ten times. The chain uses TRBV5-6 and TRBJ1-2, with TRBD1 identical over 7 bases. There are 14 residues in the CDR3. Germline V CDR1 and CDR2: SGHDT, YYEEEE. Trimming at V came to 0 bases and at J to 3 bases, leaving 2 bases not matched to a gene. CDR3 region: CASSLEGAHYGYTF. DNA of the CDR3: TGTGCCAGCAGCTTGGAGGGGGCCCACTATGGCTACACCTTC. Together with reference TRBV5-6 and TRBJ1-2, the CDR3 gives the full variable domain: DAGVTQSPTHLIKTRGQQVTLRCSPKSGHDTVSWYQQALGQGPQFIFQYYEEEERQRGNFPDRFSGHQFPNYSSELNVNALLLGDSALYLCASSLEGAHYGYTFGSGTRLTVV.

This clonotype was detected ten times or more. CDR3 region: CSARHQETQYF. The CDR3 DNA sequence: TGCAGTGCTAGACATCAAGAGACCCAGTACTTC. The V call is TRBV20-1, the J call TRBJ2-5, with unresolved D. CDR3 length: 11 amino acids. Germline V CDR1 and CDR2: DFQATT, SNEGSKA (reference sequence). Trimming shortened V by 2 bases and J by 2 bases, and 3 bases separated the two germline ends.

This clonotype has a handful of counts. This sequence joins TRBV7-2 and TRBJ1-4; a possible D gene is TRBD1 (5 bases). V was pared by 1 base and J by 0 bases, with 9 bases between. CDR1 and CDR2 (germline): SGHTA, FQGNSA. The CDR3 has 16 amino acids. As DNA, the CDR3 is TGTGCCAGCAGCTTAGGCGGGACGGCAACTAATGAAAAACTGTTTTTT. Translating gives CASSLGGTATNEKLFF.

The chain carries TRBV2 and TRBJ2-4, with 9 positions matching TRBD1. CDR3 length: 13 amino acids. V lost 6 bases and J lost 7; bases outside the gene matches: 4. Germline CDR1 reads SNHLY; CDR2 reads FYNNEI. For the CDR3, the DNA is TGTGCCAGCAGGCTGGACAGGGGTAACATTCAGTACTTC. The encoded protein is CASRLDRGNIQYF.